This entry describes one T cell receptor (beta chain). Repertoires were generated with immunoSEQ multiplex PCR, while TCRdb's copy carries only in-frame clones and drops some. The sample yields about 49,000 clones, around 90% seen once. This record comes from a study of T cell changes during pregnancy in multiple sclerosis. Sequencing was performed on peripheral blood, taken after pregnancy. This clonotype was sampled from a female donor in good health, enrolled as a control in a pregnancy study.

CDR3 residues: CASSVRDLTDTQYF. The CDR3 DNA is TGTGCCAGCAGCGTCCGGGACTTAACAGATACGCAGTATTTT. The chain has TRBV7-9 and TRBJ2-3, with D possibly being TRBD2 (6 bases). V lost 5 bases to trimming and J lost 3 bases, with 12 bases between them. This CDR3 spans 14 amino acids. Germline V CDR1 and CDR2: SEHNR, FQNEAQ (reference sequence).